This record looks at one T cell receptor beta chain sequence and its context. What it recognizes is unknown. The CDR3 runs to 16 residues. The germline V gene has CDR1 MRHNA and CDR2 SNTAGT. V lost 2 bases and J 2 bases, leaving 13 bases between the germline ends. These data are taken from a study of cytomegalovirus exposure and HLA in healthy donors. The donors were in the approximately 130-subject validation cohort; that cohort was separate from the approximately 700-subject first cohort. Only in-frame clones appear in the TCRdb table, and some are missing; sequencing was by immunoSEQ multiplex PCR. The sample has 150,000 to 200,000 clones, just under 90% seen once; the top ten hold 4% to 4.5%. Overall study results and limits: Altogether, 150 to 200 TCR beta chains were recorded as cytomegalovirus-associated. Testing in vitro showed three CMV-associated chains specific for CMV antigens.

Material for sequencing was PBMCs. The TCR was taken from a man aged 18-30 years in good health and CMV-seropositive. The chain joins TRBV6-4 to TRBJ2-1; a weak D match, TRBD2 (6 bases). Written as DNA, the CDR3 is TGTGCCAGCAGTGACCAGACTAGTCCCACCTACAATGAGCAGTTCTTC. Protein sequence: CASSDQTSPTYNEQFF.